This T cell receptor beta chain emerged from a study of STAT3 mutations in large granular lymphocyte leukemia. The CDR3 spans 14 residues. Germline CDR1 SGHTA, CDR2 FQGNSA. Trimming shortened V by 0 bases and J by 0 bases, and 5 bases separated the two germline ends. As to this clone: Its antigen remains unknown.

Only in-frame clones appear in the TCRdb table, and some are missing; sequencing was by immunoSEQ multiplex PCR. The data contain over 25,000 clones, 65% to 80% of them singletons. The study's findings and limits: All newly emerging clones after therapy were STAT3 wild type. At least one immunodominant TCR beta clonotype appeared in every T-cell large granular lymphocyte leukemia patient.

The sample was peripheral blood mononuclear cells. The chain combines TRBV7-2 with TRBJ1-2; D ambiguous. The receptor was isolated from a woman aged 45-59 years with T-cell large granular lymphocyte leukemia. Some clones in this sample may be carry-over from other donors' samples. The CDR3 nucleotides are TGTGCCAGCAGCTTAGCGGCGTCTAACTATGGCTACACCTTC. It specifies CASSLAASNYGYTF.